The T cell receptor beta chain under discussion was sequenced for a study of blood T cell repertoires in COVID-19. Clones were sequenced by immunoSEQ multiplex PCR, and TCRdb holds only the in-frame ones, with some missing. The sample has more than 65,000 clones, roughly three quarters seen once. V was trimmed by 1 base and J by 2 bases, leaving 8 bases between them. CDR3 length: 14 amino acids. The V gene's germline CDR1 is SEHNR and CDR2 FQNEAQ (reference sequence). V and J are TRBV7-9 and TRBJ1-1; D unclear. The sequenced sample consisted of peripheral blood. This clonotype was sampled from a woman in her sixties or seventies with acute or convalescent COVID-19. CDR3 protein: CASSLVAGNTEAFF. DNA for the CDR3: TGTGCCAGCAGCTTAGTTGCAGGAAACACTGAAGCTTTCTTT.